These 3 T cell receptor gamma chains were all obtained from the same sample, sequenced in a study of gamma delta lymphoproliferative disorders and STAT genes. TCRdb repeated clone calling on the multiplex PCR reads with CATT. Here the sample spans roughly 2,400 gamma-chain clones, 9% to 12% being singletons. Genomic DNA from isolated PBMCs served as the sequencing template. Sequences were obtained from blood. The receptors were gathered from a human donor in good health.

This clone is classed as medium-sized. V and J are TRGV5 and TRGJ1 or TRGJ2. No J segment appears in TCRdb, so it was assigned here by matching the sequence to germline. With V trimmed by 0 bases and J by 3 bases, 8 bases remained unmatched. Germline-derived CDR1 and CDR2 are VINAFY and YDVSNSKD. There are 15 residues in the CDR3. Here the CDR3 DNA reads TGTGCCACCTGGGACAGGCGTTTAATTTATTATAAGAAACTCTTT. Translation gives CATWDRRLIYYKKLF.

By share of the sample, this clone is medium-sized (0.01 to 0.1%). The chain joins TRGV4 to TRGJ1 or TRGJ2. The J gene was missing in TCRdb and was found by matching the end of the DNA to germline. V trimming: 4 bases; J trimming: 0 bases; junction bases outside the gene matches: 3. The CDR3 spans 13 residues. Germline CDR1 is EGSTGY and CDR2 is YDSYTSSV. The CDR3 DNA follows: TGTGCCACCTGGGAAATGAATTATTATAAGAAACTCTTT. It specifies CATWEMNYYKKLF.

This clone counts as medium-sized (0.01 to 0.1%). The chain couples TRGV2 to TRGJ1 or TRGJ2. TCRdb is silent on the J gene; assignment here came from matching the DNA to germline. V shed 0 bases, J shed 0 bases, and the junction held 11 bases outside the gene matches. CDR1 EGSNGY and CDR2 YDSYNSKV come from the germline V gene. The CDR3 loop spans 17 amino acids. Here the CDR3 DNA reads TGTGCCACCTGGGACGGGGGTTCCTCAGGGAATTATTATAAGAAACTCTTT. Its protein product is CATWDGGSSGNYYKKLF.